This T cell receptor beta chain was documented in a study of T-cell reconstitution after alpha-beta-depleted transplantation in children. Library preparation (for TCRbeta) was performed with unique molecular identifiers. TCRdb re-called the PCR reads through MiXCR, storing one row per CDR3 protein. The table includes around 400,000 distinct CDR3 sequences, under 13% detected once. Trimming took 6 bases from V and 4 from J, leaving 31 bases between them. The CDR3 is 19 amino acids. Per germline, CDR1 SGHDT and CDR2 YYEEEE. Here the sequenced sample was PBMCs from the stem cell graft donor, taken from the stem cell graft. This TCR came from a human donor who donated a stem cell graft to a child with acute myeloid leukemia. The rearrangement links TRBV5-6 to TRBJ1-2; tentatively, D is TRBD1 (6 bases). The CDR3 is CASTPPRWGTMRNGYGYTF. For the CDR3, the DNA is TGTGCCAGCACCCCACCTAGGTGGGGGACAATGAGAAATGGCTATGGCTACACCTTC.